There are a few counts of the clone carrying this T cell receptor (beta chain). As yet, its antigen is unknown. The data stem from a study of T-cell memory formation after mild COVID-19. Study information: Across donors, TCR clusters were largely donor specific. Broader study findings: Contracting clones, day 15 to 85, had balanced CD4/CD8, and later expanders favored CD4+.

J lost 7 bases, V lost 5 bases, and 7 bases had no gene match. CDR3 size: 16 residues. CDR1 is SGHVS, CDR2 FQNEAQ, per germline. TCRdb reprocessed the 5' RACE reads with MiXCR, giving one entry per CDR3 protein. The sample records 150,000 to 200,000 distinct CDR3 sequences, roughly 20% being singletons. The chain links TRBV7-8 to TRBJ2-2; 13 positions agree with TRBD2. This clonotype was obtained from a man aged 18-30 years who had mild COVID-19 (a few samples of this study predate the infection). Cell type and time point are not known. The sequenced sample consisted of PBMCs or a T cell subset sorted from them (not recorded which). This CDR3 reads CASSPGLAGDIGELFF. In DNA, the CDR3 is TGTGCCAGCAGCCCAGGACTAGCGGGGGATATCGGGGAGCTGTTTTTT.